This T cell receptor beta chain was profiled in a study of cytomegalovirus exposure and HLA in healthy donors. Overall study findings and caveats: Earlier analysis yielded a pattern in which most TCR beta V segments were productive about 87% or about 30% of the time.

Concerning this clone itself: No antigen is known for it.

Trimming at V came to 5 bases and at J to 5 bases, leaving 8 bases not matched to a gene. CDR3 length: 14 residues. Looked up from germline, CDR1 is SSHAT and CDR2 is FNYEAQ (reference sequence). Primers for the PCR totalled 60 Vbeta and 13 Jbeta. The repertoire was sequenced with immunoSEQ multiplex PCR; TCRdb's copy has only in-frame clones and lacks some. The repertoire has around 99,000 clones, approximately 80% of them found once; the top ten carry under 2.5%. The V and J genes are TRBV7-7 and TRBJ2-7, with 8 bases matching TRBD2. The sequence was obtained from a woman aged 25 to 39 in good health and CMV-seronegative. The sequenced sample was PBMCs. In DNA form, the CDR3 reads TGTGCCAGCAGCCCGGGGACTAGTATCAACGAGCAGTACTTC. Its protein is CASSPGTSINEQYF.